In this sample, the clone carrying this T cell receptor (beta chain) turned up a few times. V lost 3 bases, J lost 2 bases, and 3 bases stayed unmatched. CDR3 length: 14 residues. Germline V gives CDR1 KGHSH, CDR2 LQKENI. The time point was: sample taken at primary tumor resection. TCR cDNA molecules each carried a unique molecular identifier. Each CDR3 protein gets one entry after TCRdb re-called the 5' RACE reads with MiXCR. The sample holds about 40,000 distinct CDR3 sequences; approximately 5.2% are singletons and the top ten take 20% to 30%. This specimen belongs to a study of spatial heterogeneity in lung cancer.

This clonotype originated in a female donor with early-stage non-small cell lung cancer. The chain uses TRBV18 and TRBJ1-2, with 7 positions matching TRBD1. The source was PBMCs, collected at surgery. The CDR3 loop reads CASSPGTANYGYTF. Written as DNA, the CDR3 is TGTGCCAGCTCACCCGGGACAGCCAACTATGGCTACACCTTC.